In this sample, the clone carrying this T cell receptor beta chain turned up a few times. The germline V and J ends were trimmed by 7 bases and 8 bases, with 11 bases remaining between them. CDR1 is MNHNS and CDR2 is SASEGT in the germline V gene. The CDR3 runs 12 residues. The entry originates in a study of T cells in Graves' hyperthyroidism and ophthalmopathy. Amplified TCR beta CDR3 regions came from RNA transcripts. With the HTBI primer set, the TCR CDR3 went through a first round of RT-PCR. TCRdb re-called the multiplex PCR reads with MiXCR, one entry per CDR3 protein. The profile shows around 500,000 distinct CDR3 sequences, roughly a sixth of them singletons.

Sequences were obtained from blood. The receptor was derived from a woman aged 25 to 39 with Graves' ophthalmopathy. The V gene is TRBV6-1, the J gene TRBJ1-4; D is uncertain. CDR3 DNA: TGTGCCAGCACCCGACCGGGGGAAAAACTGTTTTTT. It specifies CASTRPGEKLFF.